The 30 T cell receptor beta chains presented below share a single source sample, sequenced in a study of T cell repertoires in cytomegalovirus infection. These receptors lack a known antigen. TCRdb fed the reads into MiXCR, producing one record per CDR3 protein. The sample consists of 650,000 to 900,000 distinct CDR3 sequences, approximately 32% of them appearing once. This specimen was cultured CD8+ T cells from PBMCs, taken from culture after CMV antigen stimulation. These receptors were taken from a human donor in good health (CMV status not recorded). Some clones in this sample may be carry-over from other donors' samples.

This clonotype was seen once. This chain joins TRBV27 and TRBJ1-1; D ambiguous. The V end was cut by 10 bases, the J end by 8 bases, with 35 bases between. This CDR3 is built from 18 residues. Per the germline V gene, CDR1 is MNHEY and CDR2 is SMNVEV (reference sequence). CDR3 protein: CATRNQAFVFGPNQEAFF. CDR3 sequence (DNA): TGTGCCACCAGAAACCAGGCGTTTGTTTTTGGACCGAATCAAGAAGCTTTCTTT.

The V and J genes are TRBV20-1 and TRBJ1-2; 7 nucleotides agree with TRBD1. Germline V lookup: CDR1 DFQATT, CDR2 SNEGSKA (reference sequence). With 5 bases clipped from V and 8 bases from J, the junction kept 8 bases outside the gene matches. This CDR3 is 12 amino acids long. The CDR3 coding sequence is TGCAGTGCTCCGACAGGGTGGGAGGGCTACACCTTC. Its translation is CSAPTGWEGYTF.

V usage is TRBV3-1 and J usage is TRBJ1-3, with D uncertain. Trimming shortened V by 2 bases and J by 0 bases, and 8 bases separated the two germline ends. Germline V gene sequence: CDR1 LGHDT, CDR2 YNNKEL (reference sequence). The CDR3 is 15 residues long. CDR3 coding DNA: TGTGCCAGCAGCCAAATACGCGCCTCTGGAAACACCATATATTTT. Protein: CASSQIRASGNTIYF.

V is TRBV2 and J is TRBJ2-1, with D possibly TRBD2 on 6 matching bases. Germline lookup yields CDR1 SNHLY and CDR2 FYNNEI. This CDR3 contains 15 residues. V lost 7 bases to trimming and J lost 4 bases, with 17 bases between them. CDR3 bases: TGTGCCAGCACAACTATAGCGGACCTTTACAATGAGCAGTTCTTC. As protein: CASTTIADLYNEQFF.

This clonotype was counted a single time. The junction and the germline gene differ at one end; a read error may be behind it. The V and J genes are TRBV7-6 and TRBJ2-3, with 11 nucleotides matching TRBD2. The germline V gene encodes CDR1 SGHVS and CDR2 FNYEAQ. The CDR3 is 16 residues long. In DNA, the CDR3 is TGTGCCAACAGCTTCACTAGCGGGGGTGACACAGATACGCAGTATTTT. Its translation: CANSFTSGGDTDTQYF.

This clonotype was detected once. The rearrangement uses TRBV6-1 and TRBJ2-3; TRBD1 is a possible D gene (5 bases). The CDR3 consists of 13 residues. V was cut by 3 bases and J by 5 bases, with 9 bases left in between. Germline loops: CDR1 MNHNS, CDR2 SASEGT. The CDR3 loop reads CASSEVGLDTQYF. For the CDR3, the DNA is TGTGCCAGCAGTGAGGTGGGGCTAGATACGCAGTATTTT.

This clonotype occurred many times. This chain joins TRBV12-3 or TRBV12-4 and TRBJ1-5; 9 nucleotides align to TRBD1. The CDR3 is made up of 16 amino acids. The V gene end was trimmed by 5 bases and the J gene end by 5 bases; junction bases not matched to a gene: 10. The CDR3 is CASSDEDRGKDQPQHF. The CDR3 coding sequence is TGTGCCAGCAGTGATGAGGACAGGGGAAAGGATCAGCCCCAGCATTTT.

The chain is built from TRBV7-3 and TRBJ1-2; D gene unclear. Looked up from germline, CDR1 is SGHTA and CDR2 is FQGTGA. The CDR3 covers 13 residues. Trimming stripped 8 bases from V and 2 bases from J, with 12 bases between. This CDR3 reads CASAGGGNYGYTF. In DNA, the CDR3 is TGTGCCAGCGCGGGCGGCGGAAACTATGGCTACACCTTC. The full variable domain, completed using reference TRBV7-3 and TRBJ1-2, is GAGVSQTPSNKVTEKGKYVELRCDPISGHTALYWYRQSLGQGPEFLIYFQGTGAADDSGLPNDRFFAVRPEGSVSTLKIQRTERGDSAVYLCASAGGGNYGYTFGSGTRLTVV.

This clonotype was counted between two and nine times. This chain uses TRBV7-9 with TRBJ1-1; D gene unclear. Trimming removed 4 bases from V and 1 base from J, with 10 bases in between. The V gene's germline CDR1 is SEHNR and CDR2 FQNEAQ (reference sequence). This CDR3 region has 14 residues. The CDR3 sequence is CASSYPGRNTEAFF. CDR3 bases: TGTGCCAGCAGCTACCCCGGGAGGAACACTGAAGCTTTCTTT.

V is TRBV5-4 and J is TRBJ2-5; no clear D gene. This CDR3 comprises 14 residues. Germline V gene data show CDR1 as SGHNT and CDR2 as YYREEE (reference sequence). V shed 3 bases and J shed 2 bases, with 11 bases lying between them. The CDR3 DNA follows: TGTGCCAGCAGCTCTCCCGACATACAAGAGACCCAGTACTTC. It codes for CASSSPDIQETQYF.

This rearrangement joins TRBV10-3 to TRBJ2-7; D not resolved. CDR1 is ENHRY, CDR2 SYGVKD, per germline. The CDR3 is made up of 20 amino acids. Trimming removed 6 bases from V and 1 base from J, with 31 bases in between. The chain's CDR3 is CAISILAPNILPPPSYEQYF. CDR3 nucleotides: TGTGCCATCAGCATCCTGGCCCCCAATATCTTGCCGCCGCCGTCCTACGAGCAGTACTTC.

The V call is TRBV19, the J call TRBJ2-2; tentative D call: TRBD1 (5 bases). With 0 bases removed from V and 6 bases from J, the gap between germline ends came to 8 bases. The CDR3 sequence is 14 residues long. The germline gives CDR1 LNHDA, CDR2 SQIVND (reference sequence). CDR3 sequence (DNA): TGTGCCAGTAGTATAGAGAGCAGGGCCGGGGAGCTGTTTTTT. Protein product: CASSIESRAGELFF.

This clonotype has ten or more counts. The chain links TRBV27 to TRBJ2-7, with TRBD2 as a possible D gene (6 bases). The length of the CDR3 is 15 residues. Trimming removed 7 bases at V and 2 bases at J, with 18 bases between. CDR1 and CDR2 (germline): MNHEY, SMNVEV (reference sequence). CDR3 loop: CASKPGAGGTYEQYF. As DNA, the CDR3 is TGTGCCAGCAAGCCGGGAGCCGGGGGAACCTACGAGCAGTACTTC.

This clonotype was seen more than once but under ten times. The chain is built from TRBV6-1 and TRBJ2-6; D not certain. The germline CDR1 and CDR2 sequences are MNHNS and SASEGT. This CDR3 region has 18 residues. V was trimmed by 5 bases and J by 0 bases, leaving 17 bases between them. The CDR3 DNA reads TGTGCCAGCAGTTCCCAGCCATCGTACCACTCTGGGGCCAACGTCCTGACTTTC. This translates into CASSSQPSYHSGANVLTF.

This clonotype was recorded a few times. V usage is TRBV19 and J usage is TRBJ2-5, with TRBD1 identical over 8 bases. This CDR3 spans 14 amino acids. Germline assignment: CDR1 LNHDA and CDR2 SQIVND (reference sequence). Trimming took 4 bases from V and 1 from J; bases not matched to a gene: 2. The CDR3 nucleotides read TGTGCCAGTAGTACTACAGGGGGCCAAGAGACCCAGTACTTC. Protein product: CASSTTGGQETQYF.

Remarks on this clonotype: One end of the junction does not line up with germline, which may come from a read error. The chain joins TRBV4-1 to TRBJ2-1; a weak D match, TRBD1 (6 bases). Per germline, CDR1 MGHRA and CDR2 YSYEKL. This CDR3 spans 17 amino acids. CDR3: CASSQDRDMAKVDEQFF. The CDR3 region has the DNA TGTGCCAGCAGCCAAGATCGGGACATGGCCAAAGTCGATGAGCAGTTCTTC.

The chain joins TRBV11-2 to TRBJ2-1; the D is unclear. The CDR3 consists of 15 residues. CDR1 SGHAT and CDR2 FQNNGV come from the germline V gene. Trimming pared 0 bases from V and 4 bases from J, leaving 10 bases between. CDR3 coding DNA: TGTGCCAGCAGCTTAGAGGTAACTCCATACAATGAGCAGTTCTTC. Protein sequence: CASSLEVTPYNEQFF.

V is TRBV25-1 and J is TRBJ2-3, with a weak D call TRBD2 (6 bases). CDR3 length: 15 residues. CDR1 and CDR2 from the germline V gene are MGHDK and SYGVNS. V dropped 4 bases and J dropped 4 bases, with 15 bases sitting between them. CDR3 protein: CASSGTTRAADTQYF. The CDR3 bases are TGTGCCAGCAGTGGGACTACCAGAGCGGCAGATACGCAGTATTTT.

The chain links TRBV2 to TRBJ2-3; the match to TRBD2 covers 7 bases. This CDR3 contains 16 residues. The trim removed 5 bases at V and 0 bases at J, leaving 8 bases unmatched. Germline V gene data show CDR1 as SNHLY and CDR2 as FYNNEI. This CDR3 is CASSPPSGASTDTQYF. As DNA, the CDR3 is TGTGCCAGCAGTCCTCCTAGCGGAGCTAGCACAGATACGCAGTATTTT.

This clonotype has only a few counts. The V and J genes are TRBV6-1 and TRBJ2-1, with 11 bases matching TRBD1. The CDR3 covers 13 residues. Germline loops: CDR1 MNHNS, CDR2 SASEGT. Trimming removed 5 bases from V and 9 bases from J; junction bases left unmatched: 3. The CDR3 sequence is CASSHGQGAEQFF. CDR3 in DNA: TGTGCCAGCAGTCATGGACAGGGGGCTGAGCAGTTCTTC.

For this clonotype: The junction shows a germline mismatch at one end, possibly a read error. The chain has TRBV7-7 and TRBJ2-6; D is tentatively TRBD1 or TRBD2 (5 bases each). Looked up from germline, CDR1 is SSHAT and CDR2 is FNYEAQ (reference sequence). The CDR3 is made up of 19 amino acids. The CDR3 DNA reads TGTGCTAGCAGCTTAGATCCGGGGCGAGGTTGGTCTGGGGCCAACGTCCTGACTTTC. Translating gives CASSLDPGRGWSGANVLTF.

The chain couples TRBV25-1 to TRBJ2-5; 11 bases line up with TRBD2. This CDR3 is 15 amino acids long. Germline V CDR1 and CDR2: MGHDK, SYGVNS. The V segment lost 4 bases and the J segment 1 base; nucleotides outside the gene matches: 2. The CDR3 DNA follows: TGTGCCAGCAGTGCTAGCGGGGGGATCCAAGAGACCCAGTACTTC. Translation gives CASSASGGIQETQYF.

The chain links TRBV15 to TRBJ2-1, with 8 bases matching TRBD1. CDR3 size: 14 residues. Trimming removed 0 bases from V and 9 bases from J; junction bases left unmatched: 4. Germline V gives CDR1 LNHNV, CDR2 YYDKDF (reference sequence). CDR3 sequence reads: CATSRDRTGTEQFF. In DNA form, the CDR3 reads TGTGCCACCAGCAGAGATCGGACAGGGACTGAGCAGTTCTTC.

V is TRBV6-6 and J is TRBJ2-1; 9 nucleotides agree with TRBD1. Per the germline V gene, CDR1 is MNHNY and CDR2 is SVGAGI (reference sequence). The trim removed 0 bases at V and 3 bases at J, leaving 3 bases unmatched. This CDR3 has 16 amino acids. This chain's CDR3 is CASSYSRQGVYNEQFF. The CDR3 region has the DNA TGTGCCAGCAGTTACTCGAGACAGGGGGTCTACAATGAGCAGTTCTTC.

The chain is built from TRBV12-3 or TRBV12-4 and TRBJ1-5; 9 bases are shared with TRBD1. The V segment lost 4 bases and the J segment 3 bases; nucleotides outside the gene matches: 7. CDR3 size: 16 residues. The CDR3 DNA sequence: TGTGCCAGCAGTTCTAGGGACAGGGCGAACAATCAGCCCCAGCATTTT. Translated, it gives CASSSRDRANNQPQHF.

The J gene is TRBJ2-1, the V gene TRBV12-3 or TRBV12-4; perhaps TRBD2 as D (6 bases). CDR3 length equals 12 residues. V lost 10 bases and J lost 8, with 15 bases in between. The DNA of the CDR3 is TGTGCCACCCAGGGAGGTCCCGATGAGCAGTTCTTC. Residues: CATQGGPDEQFF.

This clonotype has a handful of counts. The gene calls are TRBV2 and TRBJ2-5, with 7 bases lining up with TRBD2. Trimming cost V 8 bases and J 5 bases; bases outside gene matches: 14. CDR3 length: 15 residues. Germline V gene sequence: CDR1 SNHLY, CDR2 FYNNEI. CDR3 sequence reads: CASLSWEGPGETQYF. In DNA, the CDR3 is TGTGCCAGCCTCAGTTGGGAGGGACCCGGGGAGACCCAGTACTTC.

The chain uses TRBV6-1 and TRBJ1-5, with 9 bases fitting TRBD1. The germline V gene encodes CDR1 MNHNS and CDR2 SASEGT. Unmatched junction bases numbered 3, after V lost 6 bases and J lost 0 bases. This CDR3 is 15 amino acids long. In nucleotides, the CDR3 is TGTGCCAGCAGGCTGACAGGGGGTAGCAATCAGCCCCAGCATTTT. Translating it yields CASRLTGGSNQPQHF.

This sequence joins TRBV7-4 and TRBJ1-5; 12 nucleotides align to TRBD1. V was clipped by 1 base and J by 5 bases; unmatched bases: 6. The germline CDR1 and CDR2 sequences are SGHVT and SQSDAQ. There are 17 residues in the CDR3. The CDR3 protein is CASSLEIGTGGYQPQHF. The CDR3 DNA reads TGTGCCAGCAGCTTAGAGATCGGGACAGGGGGCTATCAGCCCCAGCATTTT. The full variable domain, its missing parts supplied by reference TRBV7-4 and TRBJ1-5, is GAGVSQSPRYKVAKRGRDVALRCDSISGHVTLYWYRQTLGQGSEVLTYSQSDAQRDKSGRPSGRFSAERPERSVSTLKIQRTEQGDSAVYLCASSLEIGTGGYQPQHFGDGTRLSIL.

This clonotype has only a few counts. The chain combines TRBV7-9 with TRBJ2-5, with D perhaps matching TRBD1 or TRBD2 (5 bases each). Germline CDR1 and CDR2: SEHNR and FQNEAQ (reference sequence). V was pared by 7 bases and J by 4 bases, with 28 bases between. The CDR3 covers 18 residues. CDR3 in amino acids: CASIGTRFKEKIGETQYF. For the CDR3, the DNA is TGTGCCAGCATAGGGACCCGCTTCAAGGAAAAAATCGGAGAGACCCAGTACTTC. Supplemented by reference TRBV7-9 and TRBJ2-5, the full variable domain reads DTGVSQNPRHKITKRGQNVTFRCDPISEHNRLYWYRQTLGQGPEFLTYFQNEAQLEKSRLLSDRFSAERPKGSFSTLEIQRTEQGDSAMYLCASIGTRFKEKIGETQYFGPGTRLLVL.